This TCR beta chain was observed in a study of T cells expressing NK-cell markers. About the research overall: TCR beta repertoires came from sorted CD3+CD56+NKG2C+, CD3+CD56+NKG2C- and CD3+CD56-NKG2C+ T cells.

Study-wide points: Topping the CD3+CD56-NKG2C+ fraction as well were these clonotypes, in a few donors. Five or six donors carried dominant NKG2C+ clonotypes that made up roughly 1.0-7.0% of their CD8+ T cells.

Synthesis of TCR beta cDNA relied on 5'RACE template switching carrying UMIs. Reanalyzing the 5' RACE reads, TCRdb keeps one entry per CDR3 protein, without DNA. The data include about 390,000 distinct CDR3 sequences; the top ten clones carry roughly 10%. The germline gives CDR1 SGHRS, CDR2 YFSETQ. CDR3 length: 15 amino acids. Turning to this clonotype: The target antigen is unknown.

The TCR comes from a woman in her forties or fifties in good health. The sequencing sample was made of blood T cells: a sorted CD56 or NKG2C T cell subset, CD4+ or CD8+ T cells, or bulk PBMC T cells (not recorded which). This chain uses TRBV5-1 with TRBJ2-7; TCRdb names TRBD1, which stays unverified in the absence of DNA. The CDR3 protein is CASSPGTGNVYEQYF.